This TCR beta chain was recorded in a study of blood T cell repertoires in COVID-19. The repertoire was sequenced with immunoSEQ multiplex PCR; TCRdb's copy has only in-frame clones and lacks some. The table shows approximately 150,000 clones, with around 79% occurring only once. The germline gives CDR1 MDHEN, CDR2 SYDVKM. V was clipped by 9 bases and J by 1 base, with 7 bases between them. This CDR3 comprises 12 residues. Worth noting for this clone: In the same sample, other DNA sequences code for this CDR3.

Source material: peripheral blood. The clonotype was recovered from a woman in her fifties or sixties with COVID-19, enrolled during active disease. This chain joins TRBV28 and TRBJ1-5; weak D call: TRBD1 (5 bases). The DNA for the CDR3 is TGTGCCAGTCGACAGAGCAATCAGCCCCAGCATTTT. Amino acids: CASRQSNQPQHF.